These T cell receptor beta chains were read from a single sample in a study of T-cell reconstitution after alpha-beta-depleted transplantation in children. TCRdb passed the PCR reads through MiXCR, listing each CDR3 protein once. The data hold roughly 89,000 distinct CDR3 sequences, with 10% to 15% observed a single time. Material: PBMCs from the stem cell graft donor, obtained from the stem cell graft. The receptors were sampled from a human donor who donated a stem cell graft to a child with inherited bone marrow failure. Each CDR3 is given with its conserved first and last residue. A D gene is named only where the DNA matches it firmly. The size of a clone is reported for some rows only, either as once, few or many, or as a class for expanded clones.

TGTGCCACCAGTGGCTGGGGTTTTTACAATGAGCAGTTCTTC,CATSGWGFYNEQFF,TRBJ2-1,TRBV24-1,-,few
TGCAGTGCTAGTAGCGGGAGGGGGCAGTTCTTC,CSASSGRGQFF,TRBJ2-1,TRBV20-1,TRBD2,-
TGCAGTGCTAGACGACTAGCGGGAGGACACAATGAGCAGTTCTTC,CSARRLAGGHNEQFF,TRBJ2-1,TRBV20-1,TRBD2,few
TGTGCCAGCAGCTTACAGGGGAACACTGAAGCTTTCTTT,CASSLQGNTEAFF,TRBJ1-1,TRBV7-2,-,many
TGTGCCAGCAGTGGGGGACAGGGTTACGGCTACACCTTC,CASSGGQGYGYTF,TRBJ1-2,TRBV2,TRBD1,-
TGCAGCGTTGTTATGGCAGATAATCAGCCCCAGCATTTT,CSVVMADNQPQHF,TRBJ1-5,TRBV29-1,-,many
TGTGCCAGCAGTTTAATTGAGGGCCAGCCCCAGCATTTT,CASSLIEGQPQHF,TRBJ1-5,TRBV12-3/TRBV12-4,-,large
TGTGCCAGCAGTTTCGGGACAGCGAACACTGAAGCTTTCTTT,CASSFGTANTEAFF,TRBJ1-1,TRBV27,TRBD1,many
TGTGCCAGCAGCTTAGGGGGGGGGAACTCTGGAAACACCATATATTTT,CASSLGGGNSGNTIYF,TRBJ1-3,TRBV7-2,-,many
TGTGCCAGCAGCTTAGGACTAGTAGGGGGTGAGCAGTTCTTC,CASSLGLVGGEQFF,TRBJ2-1,TRBV7-8,-,many